This T cell receptor beta chain was sequenced for a study of shared T cell receptors in the human thymus (dated by TCRdb to the early 2020s). For context, the study as a whole: The study examined how self-reactive, shared T-cell receptor alpha chains are generated in the human thymus.

Counted from cysteine to phenylalanine, this CDR3 has 17 amino acids. Just CDR3 DNA is preserved here, 51 bases in frame from base 1. The germline V and J ends show losses of 0 bases and 2 bases respectively, and no gene match explains 10 bases of the junction. CDR1 and CDR2 are read off the germline V gene (reference sequence) as GTSNPN and SVGIG. With regard to this clone: Its antigen has not been determined. No base-level quality is on record; no much larger clone is a single base apart.

Receptor libraries were prepared by the immunoSEQ multiplex PCR assay. Sourced from immuneACCESS, this table was stored by TCRdb with only in-frame sequences that have V and J called. A share of the clones is absent; for the studies checked, an unresolved V gene accounts for under half, and the remainder has no known explanation. The sample data list about 660,000 clones, and approximately 90% of these were observed just once. The ten largest account for 0.01% of the sample. The sample also formed part of further work on human thymus T cells. The second source states: The donors were immunologically healthy infants in Finland who had open corrective cardiac surgery for congenital heart defects. Thymus tissue was collected as surgical resects that were removed during corrective cardiac surgery. Both the thymic and the peripheral blood repertoires appeared to show biased V and J gene segment usage. Highly overlapping thymic TCR repertoires among unrelated individuals were reported in the related research. The study characterized TCR alpha and beta repertoires from under ten infant thymus samples and four related peripheral blood samples. The infant donors were roughly 7 to 244 days old, and the cohort included five or six males and a couple of females. Thymocytes were freed from the tissue by mechanical means and kept at -70 degrees C as pellets of roughly 9-34 million cells. A QIAsymphony instrument was used to extract genomic DNA from frozen cell pellets. The immunoSEQ multiplex PCR assay was used to amplify the TCRB and TCRAD loci from a standardized amount of quality-controlled genomic DNA. The V(D)J region was spanned by amplicons of a length sufficient to cover the CDR3 and to identify V and J genes. Amplicon sequencing was performed on an Illumina platform through the commercial immunoSEQ service. Primer bias and sequencing errors were corrected using previously described methods, and TCRAD and TCRB definitions followed the IMGT database. Analysis of the repertoires was done with immunoSEQ Analyzer 3.0 and VDJTools and included basic statistics, V/J segment usage, diversity estimates, rarefaction and pairwise overlap. Diversity was estimated with Chao1, ChaoE, Efron-Thisted, Shannon and inverse Simpson indices, and also on datasets down-sampled to the smallest sample. For repertoire overlap, CDR3 nucleotide sequence, V gene and J gene had to match strictly, and clustering was done by Jaccard-based multidimensional scaling. On average, thymus samples gave 650,000 to 850,000 unique TCRB clonotypes, whereas blood samples gave 80,000 to 85,000.

Input material: thymocytes. The receptor's source is a boy under two years old with a congenital heart defect. Donor details come from another sample of the same person, matched by shared clones. The chain joins TRBV30 to TRBJ2-7, with 10 bases in between that match TRBD2. This receptor carries the CDR3 CAWSVALRTSGPYEQYF. The sequence in DNA is TGTGCCTGGAGTGTAGCTCTCCGGACTAGCGGACCCTACGAGCAGTACTTC.